The 30 T cell receptor beta chains below come from one sample, sequenced in a study of blood T cell repertoires in COVID-19. Sequencing was performed with immunoSEQ multiplex PCR; in TCRdb, only in-frame clones are kept and a portion is missing. This repertoire shows around 80,000 clones, less than 90% found once; its top ten account for 10% to 15%. Material: peripheral blood. The receptors stem from a man between 50 and 59 years old with COVID-19, enrolled during active disease.

The chain joins TRBV19 to TRBJ2-7; TRBD2 is a possible D gene (6 bases). CDR1 and CDR2 (germline): LNHDA, SQIVND (reference sequence). The ends were cut back, 1 base at V and 0 bases at J, with 7 bases in the middle. CDR3 length: 14 amino acids. CDR3 loop: CASSIGRDSYEQYF. CDR3 in DNA: TGTGCCAGTAGTATAGGGCGGGACTCCTACGAGCAGTACTTC.

Here the CDR3 reads CASSLASGSFGEQFF. In nucleotides, the CDR3 is TGTGCCAGCAGTTTGGCGAGCGGGAGTTTCGGTGAGCAGTTCTTC. The chain has TRBV28 and TRBJ2-1; 8 positions agree with TRBD2. V dropped 3 bases and J dropped 9; count of bases not matched to a gene: 10. The length of the CDR3 is 15 residues. Germline CDR1 reads MDHEN; CDR2 reads SYDVKM.

This sequence joins TRBV11-2 and TRBJ1-5; maybe TRBD1 (5 bases). The germline V and J ends were trimmed by 3 bases and 0 bases, with 6 bases remaining between them. Germline-derived CDR1 and CDR2 are SGHAT and FQNNGV. The length of the CDR3 is 14 residues. CDR3 DNA: TGTGCCAGCAGCTTTGGGGCTAGCAATCAGCCCCAGCATTTT. It is translated as CASSFGASNQPQHF.

The chain joins TRBV2 to TRBJ1-5; D may be TRBD1 (6 bases). Trimming left V 4 bases short and J 5 bases short, with 9 bases between. The CDR3 contains 13 residues. The germline gives CDR1 SNHLY, CDR2 FYNNEI. CDR3 nucleotides: TGTGCCAGCAGTGTCAACAGGGATCAGCCCCAGCATTTT. Protein sequence: CASSVNRDQPQHF.

This clone occurred a few times. The chain uses TRBV6-5 and TRBJ2-1; 8 bases agree with TRBD2. V was clipped by 6 bases and J by 9 bases; unmatched bases: 7. This CDR3 has 13 residues. Per the germline V gene, CDR1 is MNHEY and CDR2 is SVGAGI. The CDR3 DNA follows: TGTGCCAGCAGCGGGACTAGATACCTTGAGCAGTTCTTC. This codes for CASSGTRYLEQFF.

This clone is medium-sized within its sample. V gene TRBV28 combines with J gene TRBJ1-6, with D unresolved. The germline CDR1 and CDR2 sequences are MDHEN and SYDVKM. CDR3 length equals 12 residues. The V end was cut by 8 bases, the J end by 4 bases, with 6 bases between. This CDR3 reads CASEGYNSPLHF. The CDR3 bases are TGTGCCAGCGAGGGTTATAATTCACCCCTCCACTTT.

This clone was observed a handful of times. V usage is TRBV7-8 and J usage is TRBJ2-3, with TRBD1 matching 8 bases. The V gene's germline CDR1 is SGHVS and CDR2 FQNEAQ. The CDR3 consists of 16 residues. The junction had 6 bases not matched to a gene; V was cut back by 2 bases and J by 2 bases. The CDR3 protein is CASSLSRTGYTDTQYF. The CDR3 DNA reads TGTGCCAGCAGCTTATCCCGGACAGGGTACACAGATACGCAGTATTTT.

The DNA of the CDR3 is TGTGCCAGCAGCCCGAGACTAGCTGGAGAGACCCAGTACTTC. As protein: CASSPRLAGETQYF. The chain couples TRBV9 to TRBJ2-5; TRBD2 matches at 7 bases. The V and J ends lost 4 bases and 4 bases, in that order; junction bases with no gene match: 7. The CDR3 has 14 residues. Germline V gives CDR1 SGDLS, CDR2 YYNGEE. Drawing the rest from reference TRBV9 and TRBJ2-5, the complete variable domain is DSGVTQTPKHLITATGQRVTLRCSPRSGDLSVYWYQQSLDQGLQFLIQYYNGEERAKGNILERFSAQQFPDLHSELNLSSLELGDSALYFCASSPRLAGETQYFGPGTRLLVL.

The gene calls are TRBV2 and TRBJ2-4, with 10 bases aligning to TRBD2. The CDR3 loop spans 16 amino acids. J was trimmed by 0 bases and V by 4 bases; bases with no gene match: 3. Germline V gene lookup returns CDR1 SNHLY and CDR2 FYNNEI. The CDR3 DNA reads as TGTGCCAGCAGTGGGGCTAGCGGGGGAGCCAAAAACATTCAGTACTTC. This codes for CASSGASGGAKNIQYF.

V and J are TRBV13 and TRBJ1-2, with D possibly being TRBD1 (6 bases). The germline V gene encodes CDR1 PRHDT and CDR2 FYEKMQ (reference sequence). CDR3 length equals 15 residues. Between the trimmed V and J ends, which lost 5 bases and 0 bases, there was a span of 13 bases. CDR3 sequence reads: CASSIVTGSNYGYTF. The CDR3 nucleotides read TGTGCCAGCAGCATCGTTACAGGGTCTAACTATGGCTACACCTTC.

This chain's CDR3 is CASSRQGANTGELFF. DNA of the CDR3: TGTGCCAGCAGTCGACAGGGCGCGAACACCGGGGAGCTGTTTTTT. V gene TRBV3-1 (or the pseudogene TRBV3-2) combines with J gene TRBJ2-2, with 7 bases that match TRBD1. Germline-derived CDR1 and CDR2 are LGHDT and YNNKEL (reference sequence). V gave up 6 bases and J gave up 0 bases; unmatched junction bases: 4. The CDR3 sequence is 15 residues long.

This clone was observed a handful of times. CDR3: CATGRREAYNEQFF. The CDR3 DNA reads as TGTGCCACGGGACGGCGGGAGGCCTACAATGAGCAGTTCTTC. This chain connects TRBV6-5 to TRBJ2-1; 8 positions agree with TRBD2. Germline V gene sequence: CDR1 MNHEY, CDR2 SVGAGI. The CDR3 is 14 amino acids. The J segment lost 2 bases and the V segment lost 10 bases, leaving 7 bases of the junction unmatched.

The gene calls are TRBV5-1 and TRBJ2-7, with D unclear. Trimming removed 0 bases at V and 2 bases at J, with 18 bases between. Germline-derived CDR1 and CDR2 are SGHRS and YFSETQ. The CDR3 totals 17 residues. The CDR3 coding sequence is TGCGCCAGCAGCTTGGCTCTTTTGGGCCCCGGCCCCTACGAGCAGTACTTC. Translating gives CASSLALLGPGPYEQYF. Drawing the rest from reference TRBV5-1 and TRBJ2-7, the complete variable domain is KAGVTQTPRYLIKTRGQQVTLSCSPISGHRSVSWYQQTPGQGLQFLFEYFSETQRNKGNFPGRFSGRQFSNSRSEMNVSTLELGDSALYLCASSLALLGPGPYEQYFGPGTRLTVT.

V and J are TRBV24-1 and TRBJ2-3; 12 bases align to TRBD1. V shed 4 bases and J 6 bases; nucleotides not matched to a gene: 7. The CDR3 consists of 16 residues. CDR1 and CDR2 (germline): KGHDR, SFDVKD. CDR3 coding DNA: TGTGCCACCAGTGAATCAGGGACAGGGGGCAGGGATACGCAGTATTTT. Its translation: CATSESGTGGRDTQYF.

The chain has TRBV10-3 and TRBJ2-7; 9 bases are shared with TRBD1. The length of the CDR3 is 14 residues. Germline V lookup: CDR1 ENHRY, CDR2 SYGVKD. Trimming removed 6 bases from V and 2 bases from J; junction bases left unmatched: 5. Here the CDR3 reads CAIRGDRVTYEQYF. The CDR3 coding sequence is TGTGCCATCAGGGGGGACAGGGTGACCTACGAGCAGTACTTC.

CDR3 sequence: CASSPEGTINNEQFF. The CDR3 bases are TGTGCCAGCAGCCCAGAGGGGACTATTAACAATGAGCAGTTCTTC. This rearrangement joins TRBV7-2 to TRBJ2-1; 7 bases are shared with TRBD2. Germline V CDR1 and CDR2: SGHTA, FQGNSA. J lost 5 bases, V lost 5 bases, and 9 bases had no gene match. The CDR3 totals 15 residues.

The J gene is TRBJ2-6, the V gene TRBV7-2; D call uncertain. V dropped 6 bases and J dropped 1 base, with 10 bases sitting between them. CDR3 length: 15 residues. Germline V CDR1 and CDR2: SGHTA, FQGNSA. The CDR3 nucleotides read TGTGCCAGCAGTCAGTCTCTGTCTGGGGCCAACGTCCTGACTTTC. Its protein is CASSQSLSGANVLTF.

The chain has TRBV5-6 and TRBJ2-5, with D possibly being TRBD2 (5 bases). V dropped 3 bases and J dropped 5 bases, with 20 bases sitting between them. Germline V gives CDR1 SGHDT, CDR2 YYEEEE. CDR3 size: 16 residues. The DNA for the CDR3 is TGTGCCAGCAGCTGGGCCCTTCAGGAGTCGGGGGAGACCCAGTACTTC. Translation: CASSWALQESGETQYF.

This clone occurred a few times. This rearrangement joins TRBV10-1 to TRBJ1-1; tentative D call: TRBD1 (5 bases). Germline lookup yields CDR1 WNHNN and CDR2 SYGVQD (reference sequence). With 4 bases removed from V and 1 base from J, the gap between germline ends came to 13 bases. This CDR3 spans 15 amino acids. The CDR3 loop reads CASSGGETANTEAFF. The CDR3 bases are TGCGCCAGCAGTGGGGGGGAGACAGCGAACACTGAAGCTTTCTTT.

This clone showed up just once. The chain is built from TRBV18 and TRBJ2-1; 16 bases are a match to TRBD2. Germline CDR1 and CDR2: KGHSH and LQKENI. J lost 11 bases, V lost 0 bases, and 4 bases had no gene match. The CDR3 covers 16 residues. The CDR3: CASSPPGTSGRGKQFF. The CDR3 DNA is TGTGCCAGCTCACCACCCGGGACTAGCGGGAGGGGGAAGCAGTTCTTC. Full variable domain (rest looked up from reference TRBV18 and TRBJ2-1): NAGVMQNPRHLVRRRGQEARLRCSPMKGHSHVYWYRQLPEEGLKFMVYLQKENIIDESGMPKERFSAEFPKEGPSILRIQQVVRGDSAAYFCASSPPGTSGRGKQFFGPGTRLTVL.

As to this clone: Additional DNA sequences in this sample encode the identical CDR3. CDR3 amino acids: CASSQGRGYNEQFF. The CDR3 DNA sequence: TGCGCCAGCAGCCAAGGTCGGGGCTACAATGAGCAGTTCTTC. V and J are TRBV4-3 and TRBJ2-1; TRBD2 might be the D (5 bases). The CDR3 has 14 residues. V was pared by 1 base and J by 3 bases, with 7 bases between. Germline V gene data show CDR1 as LGHNA and CDR2 as YSLEER.

The chain couples TRBV19 to TRBJ2-5; 11 nucleotides line up with TRBD2. The germline V gene encodes CDR1 LNHDA and CDR2 SQIVND (reference sequence). The CDR3 extends over 15 amino acids. The V segment lost 6 bases and the J segment 5 bases; nucleotides outside the gene matches: 8. CDR3 amino acids: CASRFSLAGAETQYF. The CDR3, as DNA: TGTGCCAGTAGATTCTCACTAGCGGGAGCGGAGACCCAGTACTTC. Variable domain in full (rest from reference TRBV19 and TRBJ2-5): DGGITQSPKYLFRKEGQNVTLSCEQNLNHDAMYWYRQDPGQGLRLIYYSQIVNDFQKGDIAEGYSVSREKKESFPLTVTSAQKNPTAFYLCASRFSLAGAETQYFGPGTRLLVL.

V usage is TRBV21-1 and J usage is TRBJ2-1; TRBD1 is the table's D call and was not checked against the DNA. TRBV21-1 is a listed pseudogene. This CDR3 spans 12 amino acids. The CDR3 is CASSKGGASQFF. CDR3 sequence (DNA): TGTGCCAGCAGCAAAGGTGGGGCATCGCAGTTCTTC.

The genes are TRBV28 and TRBJ2-7, with TRBD2 identical over 10 bases. Losses at the gene ends were 1 base for V and 3 bases for J; bases not matched to a gene: 12. Germline CDR1 MDHEN, CDR2 SYDVKM. The CDR3 is 18 amino acids. For the CDR3, the DNA is TGTGCCAGCAGTTTATCGTCTAGCGGGAGATCCGGCCTCTACGAGCAGTACTTC. Translation: CASSLSSSGRSGLYEQYF.

The V call is TRBV6-5, the J call TRBJ2-7; TRBD1 matches 9 bases. The junction had 8 bases not matched to a gene; V was cut back by 6 bases and J by 2 bases. The length of the CDR3 is 15 residues. CDR1 is MNHEY and CDR2 is SVGAGI in the germline V gene. The CDR3 here is CASSRTGDRAYEQYF. CDR3 nucleotides: TGTGCCAGCAGCCGAACAGGGGACAGGGCCTACGAGCAGTACTTC.

The V and J genes are TRBV2 and TRBJ2-4, with 8 positions matching TRBD2. CDR3 size: 14 residues. Germline V gene lookup returns CDR1 SNHLY and CDR2 FYNNEI. The ends lost 6 bases at V and 9 bases at J; junction bases unmatched: 10. The CDR3 nucleotides are TGTGCCAGCAGCCACGGGACTAGTGACAGCATTCAGTACTTC. Amino acids: CASSHGTSDSIQYF.

The CDR3 region is CASSAYSKSTEAFF. The CDR3 DNA is TGTGCCAGCAGCGCATACAGCAAATCTACTGAAGCTTTCTTT. This chain connects TRBV11-3 to TRBJ1-1, with unresolved D. The ends were cut back, 5 bases at V and 5 bases at J, with 15 bases in the middle. Germline V CDR1 and CDR2: SGHNT, YENEEA. The CDR3 covers 14 residues.

The V call is TRBV19, the J call TRBJ1-5; no reliable D call. The CDR3 spans 14 residues. Germline CDR1 and CDR2: LNHDA and SQIVND (reference sequence). Trimming pared 3 bases from V and 2 bases from J, leaving 8 bases between. The CDR3 here is CASSIAGGNQPQHF. CDR3 bases: TGTGCCAGTAGTATTGCCGGGGGCAATCAGCCCCAGCATTTT.

CDR3 amino acids: CASSPGTTANEKLFF. The CDR3 nucleotides read TGCGCCAGCAGCCCCGGTACGACAGCTAATGAAAAACTGTTTTTT. This chain joins TRBV5-1 and TRBJ1-4; the D gene is possibly TRBD1 (5 bases). With 4 bases removed from V and 3 bases from J, the gap between germline ends came to 13 bases. This CDR3 is 15 amino acids long. From germline, CDR1 is SGHRS and CDR2 YFSETQ.

The chain employs TRBV12-3 or TRBV12-4 and TRBJ1-3, with D possibly being TRBD1 (5 bases). V was shortened by 4 bases and J by 4 bases, with 8 bases between the two germline ends. The CDR3 runs 13 residues. Here the CDR3 DNA reads TGTGCCAGCAGTTCAAACAGGGGAAACACCATATATTTT. The encoded protein is CASSSNRGNTIYF.